This TCR beta chain originates from a study of identical twins. cDNA carried unique molecular identifiers, and a universal primer site was added by template switching. TCRdb reprocessed the 5' RACE reads via MiXCR and lists one record per CDR3 protein. Of 1.5 million to 2 million distinct CDR3 sequences listed, about 32% are singletons. The CDR3 runs to 14 residues. Trimming took 6 bases from V and 1 from J, leaving 15 bases between them. Germline assignment: CDR1 DFQATT and CDR2 SNEGSKA (reference sequence). Regarding the study as a whole: Not following the same donors, the study drew its conclusions from cross-sectional statistical analysis. While abundant cord blood beta clonotypes carried fewer insertions, memory repertoires showed no such pattern.

A note on this clonotype: Its antigen is undetermined.

V is TRBV20-1 and J is TRBJ2-5, with D tentatively TRBD2 (6 bases). Material: cord blood. The clonotype comes from a newborn girl in good health. DNA for the CDR3: TGCAGTGCCCTAGCCCGGGGGTTCCAAGAGACCCAGTACTTC. Translated, it gives CSALARGFQETQYF.